This TCR beta chain was captured by sequencing in a study of blood T cell repertoires in COVID-19. About the research overall: Sources were T cells, B-cell-depleted T cells, or PBMCs; the material itself was cDNA or gDNA.

Original methodology: From reference gene primer amplification, estimates of nucleated cell counts were derived. TCRdb's copy holds only in-frame clones and misses some; the assay was immunoSEQ multiplex PCR. Clone size and V and J calls were adopted from that table, with D and trimming inferred from the DNA. Here the sample spans more than 140,000 clones, more than 65% being singletons. The germline V and J ends were trimmed by 7 bases and 4 bases, with 9 bases remaining between them. The CDR3 is made up of 12 amino acids. The chain employs TRBV12-3 or TRBV12-4 and TRBJ2-3, with TRBD2 as a possible D gene (5 bases). The sequence came from a woman in her forties or fifties in a cohort sampled during active or convalescent COVID-19. The sample consisted of peripheral blood. CDR3 nucleotide sequence: TGTGCCAGCACTAATAGCGCAGATACGCAGTATTTT. This translates into CASTNSADTQYF.